This T cell receptor beta chain comes out of a study of a mutant IDH1 vaccine in newly diagnosed glioma. The time point denotes: week 23, last vaccination. Every single dose of the vaccine, 300 ug of mutant IDH1 20-mer peptide, came with topical imiquimod. On this clone itself: The target antigen is unknown.

Germline CDR1 SNHLY, CDR2 FYNNEI. Trimming cost V 3 bases and J 6 bases; bases outside gene matches: 10. The CDR3 loop spans 15 amino acids. The repertoire was sequenced with immunoSEQ multiplex PCR; TCRdb's copy has only in-frame clones and lacks some. Among tens of thousands of clones listed, 80% were seen once. The TCR was taken from a man in his forties with glioma. Material: PBMCs, obtained from a glioma patient whose treatment included an IDH1 peptide vaccine. The chain has TRBV2 and TRBJ1-1; 7 bases are a match to TRBD1. The CDR3 spells CASSDGGRGLSEAFF. The CDR3 DNA is TGTGCCAGCAGTGATGGGGGCAGGGGGTTATCTGAAGCTTTCTTT.